The source of this T cell receptor beta chain is a study of cytomegalovirus exposure and HLA in healthy donors. Across the whole study: According to later analysis, the same platform produced the roughly 130 validation and several hundred first-cohort repertoires. Overall study findings and caveats: Subsequent analysis showed first-cohort TCR clusters tending to co-occur in 95 to 150 validation repertoires. Cytomegalovirus-associated TCR beta chains were listed, numbering around 150.

This table comes from immunoSEQ multiplex PCR, and its TCRdb copy is limited to in-frame clones, with some not included. The sample shows about 79,000 clones, 93% of them seen only once. The CDR3 totals 12 residues. With 8 bases removed from V and 10 bases from J, the gap between germline ends came to 17 bases. Germline values: CDR1 LNHDA, CDR2 SQIVND (reference sequence). Turning to this clone: Its antigen is unknown.

The chain has TRBV19 and TRBJ1-1, with no clear D. Sequenced sample: PBMCs. The sequence was collected from a woman between 25 and 40 years old in good health and CMV-seronegative. For the CDR3, the DNA is TGTGCCAGTTCACTGGGAGCCTCTGGAGCTTTCTTT. Amino acids: CASSLGASGAFF.